These 32 T cell receptor beta chains share one sample of origin, sequenced in a study of ipilimumab plus nivolumab after autologous stem cell transplantation. Sequencing used immunoSEQ multiplex PCR; TCRdb keeps in-frame clones, though not all of them. Among about 15,000 clones listed, 60% to 75% were seen once. The sequencing used PBMCs, collected in a trial of ipilimumab plus nivolumab as post-transplant consolidation. These receptors all come from a male donor with primary mediastinal lymphoma.

The V gene is TRBV11-2, the J gene TRBJ2-5; D gene ambiguous. The V gene lost 2 bases and the J gene lost 3 bases, with 13 bases spanning the gap. The germline gives CDR1 SGHAT, CDR2 FQNNGV. CDR3 length equals 15 residues. This CDR3 reads CASSLRSQREETQYF. In DNA form, the CDR3 reads TGTGCCAGCAGCTTACGATCCCAGAGAGAAGAGACCCAGTACTTC.

This clone was recorded once. The chain combines TRBV10-3 with TRBJ2-1, with 7 bases lining up with TRBD2. The V and J ends lost 5 bases and 0 bases, in that order; junction bases with no gene match: 10. Germline CDR1 ENHRY, CDR2 SYGVKD. The CDR3 loop spans 17 amino acids. CDR3 residues: CAISSSGGSTSYNEQFF. The CDR3 coding sequence is TGTGCCATCAGTTCTAGCGGTGGGAGTACCTCCTACAATGAGCAGTTCTTC.

V and J are TRBV30 and TRBJ2-3; 9 nucleotides line up with TRBD2. Germline loops: CDR1 GTSNPN, CDR2 SVGIG (reference sequence). The CDR3 length is 14 residues. With V trimmed by 8 bases and J by 2 bases, 8 bases remained unmatched. CDR3 in amino acids: CARTGGGATDTQYF. CDR3 sequence (DNA): TGTGCCCGGACGGGCGGGGGGGCCACAGATACGCAGTATTTT.

V usage is TRBV28 and J usage is TRBJ1-2; tentatively, D is TRBD1 (5 bases). The CDR3 sequence is 15 residues long. Germline V CDR1 and CDR2: MDHEN, SYDVKM. Trimming removed 5 bases from V and 3 bases from J, with 16 bases in between. The CDR3 protein is CASSPYTPGYYGYTF. For the CDR3, the DNA is TGTGCCAGCAGTCCGTATACCCCAGGGTACTATGGCTACACCTTC.

The V and J genes are TRBV4-1 and TRBJ2-2; D is tentatively TRBD1 or TRBD2 (5 bases each). CDR3 size: 15 residues. CDR1 is MGHRA, CDR2 YSYEKL, per germline. V was trimmed by 0 bases and J by 6 bases, leaving 11 bases between them. The CDR3 region is CASSQDGLGAGELFF. In nucleotides, the CDR3 is TGCGCCAGCAGCCAAGATGGCTTGGGGGCCGGGGAGCTGTTTTTT.

This clone was detected once. The chain couples TRBV5-4 to TRBJ2-1, with 16 bases matching TRBD2. V trimming: 4 bases; J trimming: 8 bases; junction bases outside the gene matches: 3. Germline lookup yields CDR1 SGHNT and CDR2 YYREEE (reference sequence). The CDR3 covers 15 residues. The CDR3 loop reads CASSLGLAGGDEQFF. The DNA for the CDR3 is TGTGCCAGCAGCCTGGGACTAGCGGGAGGGGATGAGCAGTTCTTC.

The chain combines TRBV27 with TRBJ2-1, with D perhaps assigned TRBD1 or TRBD2 (5 bases each). Trimming took off 5 bases at V and 0 bases at J, with 14 bases between the two ends. From germline, CDR1 is MNHEY and CDR2 SMNVEV (reference sequence). The CDR3 consists of 16 residues. CDR3 sequence: CASSTRSGSSYNEQFF. For the CDR3, the DNA is TGTGCCAGCAGTACCAGGTCAGGGAGCTCCTACAATGAGCAGTTCTTC.

CDR3 sequence reads: CASSFLGGQQPQHF. CDR3 DNA sequence: TGTGCCAGCAGTTTCTTAGGGGGCCAACAGCCCCAGCATTTT. The chain combines TRBV28 with TRBJ1-5; TRBD1 agrees at 7 bases. J lost 7 bases, V lost 3 bases, and 6 bases had no gene match. The CDR3 covers 14 residues. Germline V gene sequence: CDR1 MDHEN, CDR2 SYDVKM.

The V call is TRBV27, the J call TRBJ1-1; possible D gene TRBD1, 6 bases. V shed 4 bases and J shed 5 bases, with 17 bases lying between them. The germline CDR1 and CDR2 sequences are MNHEY and SMNVEV (reference sequence). The CDR3 loop spans 15 amino acids. The CDR3: CASSSLGGGKTEAFF. In DNA, the CDR3 is TGTGCCAGCAGTTCCTTGGGAGGGGGAAAGACTGAAGCTTTCTTT.

The CDR3 spells CATSSHRRETQYF. The CDR3 DNA sequence: TGTGCCACCAGCAGTCACCGACGCGAGACCCAGTACTTC. The chain couples TRBV15 to TRBJ2-5; D unclear. This CDR3 contains 13 residues. V was trimmed by 3 bases and J by 5 bases, leaving 10 bases between them. Germline values: CDR1 LNHNV, CDR2 YYDKDF (reference sequence). The full variable domain, with the rest looked up from reference TRBV15 and TRBJ2-5, is DAMVIQNPRYQVTQFGKPVTLSCSQTLNHNVMYWYQQKSSQAPKLLFHYYDKDFNNEADTPDNFQSRRPNTSFCFLDIRSPGLGDTAMYLCATSSHRRETQYFGPGTRLLVL.

The gene calls are TRBV5-1 and TRBJ2-7, with 8 positions matching TRBD1. V dropped 4 bases and J dropped 2; count of bases not matched to a gene: 8. Per germline, CDR1 SGHRS and CDR2 YFSETQ. This CDR3 is 15 amino acids long. Here the CDR3 DNA reads TGCGCCAGCAGCCATACCCCGGGACAGGCCTACGAGCAGTACTTC. Protein product: CASSHTPGQAYEQYF. The complete variable domain, with remaining parts taken from reference TRBV5-1 and TRBJ2-7, reads KAGVTQTPRYLIKTRGQQVTLSCSPISGHRSVSWYQQTPGQGLQFLFEYFSETQRNKGNFPGRFSGRQFSNSRSEMNVSTLELGDSALYLCASSHTPGQAYEQYFGPGTRLTVT.

The rearrangement links TRBV5-5 to TRBJ2-3; 15 bases align to TRBD2. This CDR3 spans 16 amino acids. From germline, CDR1 is SGHKS and CDR2 YYEKEE (reference sequence). V lost 4 bases to trimming and J lost 4 bases; unmatched junction nucleotides: 4. The CDR3 nucleotides read TGTGCCAGCAGCCCGGGACTAGCGGGAGGAGCAGATACGCAGTATTTT. Translating it yields CASSPGLAGGADTQYF.

The rearrangement uses TRBV10-3 and TRBJ2-2, with D perhaps TRBD2 (5 bases). Germline assignment: CDR1 ENHRY and CDR2 SYGVKD. With 7 bases removed from V and 1 base from J, the gap between germline ends came to 19 bases. The CDR3 is 17 amino acids. CDR3 nucleotide sequence: TGTGCCATCACGGTCTGGGAGTACGGAAAGAACACCGGGGAGCTGTTTTTT. This encodes CAITVWEYGKNTGELFF.

The V and J genes are TRBV2 and TRBJ2-1; 10 bases fit TRBD2. This CDR3 has 15 residues. Germline values: CDR1 SNHLY, CDR2 FYNNEI. V lost 6 bases and J lost 4; bases outside the gene matches: 6. Here the CDR3 reads CASRTRAGGYNEQFF. As DNA, the CDR3 is TGTGCCAGCAGGACAAGAGCGGGGGGGTACAATGAGCAGTTCTTC. Drawing the rest from reference TRBV2 and TRBJ2-1, the complete variable domain is EPEVTQTPSHQVTQMGQEVILRCVPISNHLYFYWYRQILGQKVEFLVSFYNNEISEKSEIFDDQFSVERPDGSNFTLKIRSTKLEDSAMYFCASRTRAGGYNEQFFGPGTRLTVL.

The J gene is TRBJ2-7, the V gene TRBV7-2; D may be TRBD1 (6 bases). V lost 4 bases and J 3 bases, leaving 13 bases between the germline ends. The CDR3 sequence is 14 residues long. The germline CDR1 and CDR2 sequences are SGHTA and FQGNSA. CDR3 in amino acids: CASSSKRQDYEQYF. In DNA, the CDR3 is TGTGCCAGCAGCTCGAAAAGACAGGACTACGAGCAGTACTTC.

The chain couples TRBV28 to TRBJ1-2; the match to TRBD1 covers 9 bases. The CDR3 has 15 residues. Looked up from germline, CDR1 is MDHEN and CDR2 is SYDVKM. With V trimmed by 2 bases and J by 5 bases, 6 bases remained unmatched. The CDR3 protein is CASSLDPGTGYGYTF. In nucleotides, the CDR3 is TGTGCCAGCAGTTTAGATCCCGGGACAGGGTATGGCTACACCTTC.

The rearrangement uses TRBV2 and TRBJ1-1; 10 nucleotides agree with TRBD1. This CDR3 has 17 amino acids. CDR1 is SNHLY, CDR2 FYNNEI, per germline. J lost 2 bases, V lost 4 bases, and 10 bases had no gene match. In nucleotides, the CDR3 is TGTGCCAGCAGTGCCGGGCGGACAGGGGGTGATAACACTGAAGCTTTCTTT. Protein sequence: CASSAGRTGGDNTEAFF.

This clone appeared a few times. The rearrangement links TRBV27 to TRBJ2-7; 8 bases match TRBD2. CDR3 length: 14 amino acids. After removal of 6 bases from V and 9 bases from J, the junction contained 13 bases not matched to a gene. In germline, CDR1 is MNHEY, CDR2 SMNVEV (reference sequence). CDR3 bases: TGTGCCAGCAGCTCGACTAGCGCCTCAGGGAGGCAGTACTTC. Protein: CASSSTSASGRQYF.

V gene TRBV21-1 combines with J gene TRBJ2-1; the table's D call, TRBD1, was not checked against the DNA. TRBV21-1 is reported as a pseudogene. This CDR3 has 16 amino acids. CDR3 DNA sequence: TGTGCCAGCAGCATCCGACCGACAGGGGCCTACAATGAGCAGTTCTTC. Translating it yields CASSIRPTGAYNEQFF.

The CDR3 protein is CASSYARGPRREQYF. CDR3 coding DNA: TGTGCCAGCAGTTACGCGCGGGGGCCGAGGCGCGAGCAGTACTTC. This chain uses TRBV6-5 with TRBJ2-7, with TRBD2 as a possible D gene (7 bases). The CDR3 totals 15 residues. Trimming took off 2 bases at V and 6 bases at J, with 17 bases between the two ends. Germline CDR1 MNHEY, CDR2 SVGAGI.

By sample share, this clone is medium-sized (0.01 to 0.1%). The chain has TRBV7-2 and TRBJ1-2; 7 bases line up with TRBD1. The CDR3 length is 14 residues. From germline, CDR1 is SGHTA and CDR2 FQGNSA. The V segment lost 7 bases and the J segment 2 bases; nucleotides outside the gene matches: 7. The CDR3 protein is CASTQSTGNYGYTF. The CDR3 nucleotides are TGTGCCAGCACCCAATCGACAGGGAACTATGGCTACACCTTC.

This chain uses TRBV5-5 with TRBJ2-1; TRBD1 is a possible D gene (6 bases). From germline, CDR1 is SGHKS and CDR2 YYEKEE (reference sequence). V was cut by 3 bases and J by 0 bases, with 10 bases left in between. There are 15 residues in the CDR3. The CDR3, as DNA: TGTGCCAGCAGCTACAGGGTACTCTCCTACAATGAGCAGTTCTTC. Protein sequence: CASSYRVLSYNEQFF.

The V and J genes are TRBV7-9 and TRBJ2-7; 10 bases match TRBD1. CDR1 and CDR2 (germline): SEHNR, FQNEAQ (reference sequence). The CDR3 consists of 15 residues. J lost 4 bases, V lost 3 bases, and 6 bases had no gene match. The CDR3 reads CASSFPDRGVYEQYF. CDR3 in DNA: TGTGCCAGCAGCTTCCCGGACAGGGGGGTATACGAGCAGTACTTC.

The rearrangement uses TRBV30 and TRBJ1-5, with D perhaps TRBD1 (6 bases). This CDR3 region has 13 residues. Trimming took 5 bases from V and 9 from J, leaving 17 bases between them. Germline V gene data show CDR1 as GTSNPN and CDR2 as SVGIG (reference sequence). CDR3 in DNA: TGTGCCTGGGCCAGACAGGTCGAAGGGCCCCAGCATTTT. Translating gives CAWARQVEGPQHF.

The chain employs TRBV30 and TRBJ1-6; possible D gene TRBD1, 5 bases. CDR3 length: 15 residues. V lost 0 bases, J lost 4 bases, and 10 bases lay in between. Germline V gene data show CDR1 as GTSNPN and CDR2 as SVGIG (reference sequence). CDR3 DNA sequence: TGTGCCTGGAGTGTACGAGGGGCTTATAATTCACCCCTCCACTTT. Its protein is CAWSVRGAYNSPLHF.

This chain connects TRBV6-1 to TRBJ2-7, with TRBD1 matching over 10 bases. Losses at the gene ends were 1 base for V and 3 bases for J; bases not matched to a gene: 3. The CDR3 totals 15 residues. The germline gives CDR1 MNHNS, CDR2 SASEGT. As DNA, the CDR3 is TGTGCCAGCAGTGAAGGGACAGGGGGGTACTACGAGCAGTACTTC. Residues: CASSEGTGGYYEQYF.

This clone has a handful of counts. The chain combines TRBV14 with TRBJ2-7, with D unresolved. Germline V gives CDR1 SGHDN, CDR2 FVKESK. The CDR3 loop spans 11 amino acids. Trimming left V 1 base short and J 4 bases short, with 2 bases between. The CDR3 loop is CASSQVYEQYF. The CDR3 bases are TGTGCCAGCAGCCAAGTTTACGAGCAGTACTTC.

The chain links TRBV19 to TRBJ2-5; tentative D call: TRBD1 (6 bases). The CDR3 has 13 residues. The germline V gene has CDR1 LNHDA and CDR2 SQIVND (reference sequence). V was clipped by 5 bases and J by 2 bases, with 9 bases between them. CDR3 DNA sequence: TGTGCCAGTAGTCGGACAGTACAAGAGACCCAGTACTTC. It codes for CASSRTVQETQYF.

The chain carries TRBV9 and TRBJ1-2; no clear D gene. V lost 2 bases and J lost 2, with 13 bases in between. Germline CDR1 reads SGDLS; CDR2 reads YYNGEE. CDR3 length: 15 amino acids. The CDR3 sequence is CASSVGYGANYGYTF. The CDR3 DNA reads TGTGCCAGCAGCGTGGGGTATGGTGCCAACTATGGCTACACCTTC.

The chain recombines TRBV5-6 with TRBJ1-1; D remains ambiguous. CDR1 and CDR2 (germline): SGHDT, YYEEEE. The CDR3 spans 12 residues. Trimming took 3 bases from V and 10 from J, leaving 13 bases between them. The CDR3 reads CASSYHGVVAFF. The DNA for the CDR3 is TGTGCCAGCAGCTACCACGGGGTGGTAGCTTTCTTT. The whole variable domain, remainder taken from reference TRBV5-6 and TRBJ1-1, is DAGVTQSPTHLIKTRGQQVTLRCSPKSGHDTVSWYQQALGQGPQFIFQYYEEEERQRGNFPDRFSGHQFPNYSSELNVNALLLGDSALYLCASSYHGVVAFFGQGTRLTVV.

The rearrangement uses TRBV11-2 and TRBJ2-3; TRBD1 is a possible D gene (6 bases). With 0 bases removed from V and 1 base from J, the gap between germline ends came to 11 bases. CDR1 and CDR2 from the germline V gene are SGHAT and FQNNGV. The length of the CDR3 is 16 residues. The DNA for the CDR3 is TGTGCCAGCAGCTTAGACAGGGGACATCGCACAGATACGCAGTATTTT. The encoded protein is CASSLDRGHRTDTQYF. Together with reference TRBV11-2 and TRBJ2-3, the CDR3 gives the full variable domain: EAGVAQSPRYKIIEKRQSVAFWCNPISGHATLYWYQQILGQGPKLLIQFQNNGVVDDSQLPKDRFSAERLKGVDSTLKIQPAKLEDSAVYLCASSLDRGHRTDTQYFGPGTRLTVL.

This clone was seen a few times. The chain has TRBV5-4 and TRBJ1-5; unclear D gene. This CDR3 comprises 13 residues. V was cut by 0 bases and J by 7 bases, with 8 bases left in between. Germline V gene lookup returns CDR1 SGHNT and CDR2 YYREEE (reference sequence). CDR3 DNA sequence: TGTGCCAGCAGCTTGGACAGTTTGCAGCCCCAGCATTTT. Translated: CASSLDSLQPQHF. The full variable domain, its missing parts supplied by reference TRBV5-4 and TRBJ1-5, is ETGVTQSPTHLIKTRGQQVTLRCSSQSGHNTVSWYQQALGQGPQFIFQYYREEENGRGNFPPRFSGLQFPNYSSELNVNALELDDSALYLCASSLDSLQPQHFGDGTRLSIL.